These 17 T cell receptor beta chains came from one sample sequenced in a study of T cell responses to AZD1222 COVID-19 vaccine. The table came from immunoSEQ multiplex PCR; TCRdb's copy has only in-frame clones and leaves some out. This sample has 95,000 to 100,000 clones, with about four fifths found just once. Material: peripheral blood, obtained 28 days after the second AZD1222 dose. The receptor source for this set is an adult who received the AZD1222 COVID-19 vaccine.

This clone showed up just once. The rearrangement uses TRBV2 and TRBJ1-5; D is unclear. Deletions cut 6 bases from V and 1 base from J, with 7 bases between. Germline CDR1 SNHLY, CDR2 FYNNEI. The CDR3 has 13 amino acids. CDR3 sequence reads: CASSEKSNQPQHF. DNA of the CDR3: TGTGCCAGCAGCGAAAAAAGCAATCAGCCCCAGCATTTT.

The CDR3 protein is CACKSSGRPYEQYF. CDR3 DNA: TGTGCCTGTAAGTCCAGCGGGAGGCCATACGAGCAGTACTTC. V usage is TRBV19 and J usage is TRBJ2-7, with TRBD2 identical over 9 bases. The germline CDR1 and CDR2 sequences are LNHDA and SQIVND (reference sequence). V lost 11 bases, J lost 4 bases, and 12 bases stayed unmatched. The CDR3 sequence is 14 residues long.

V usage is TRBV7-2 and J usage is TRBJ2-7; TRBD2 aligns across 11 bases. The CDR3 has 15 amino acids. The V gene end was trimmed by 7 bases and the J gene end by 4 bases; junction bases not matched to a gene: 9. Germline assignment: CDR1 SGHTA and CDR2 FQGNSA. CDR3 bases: TGTGCCAGCATCTTTGTAGCGGGAGGGCAATACGAGCAGTACTTC. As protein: CASIFVAGGQYEQYF. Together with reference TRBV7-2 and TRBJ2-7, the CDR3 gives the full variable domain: GAGVSQSPSNKVTEKGKDVELRCDPISGHTALYWYRQSLGQGLEFLIYFQGNSAPDKSGLPSDRFSAERTGGSVSTLTIQRTQQEDSAVYLCASIFVAGGQYEQYFGPGTRLTVT.

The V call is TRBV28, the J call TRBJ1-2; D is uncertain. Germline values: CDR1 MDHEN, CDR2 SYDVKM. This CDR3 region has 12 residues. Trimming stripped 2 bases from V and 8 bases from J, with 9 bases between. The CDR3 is CASSLASGGYTF. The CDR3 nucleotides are TGTGCCAGCAGTTTAGCAAGCGGCGGCTACACCTTC.

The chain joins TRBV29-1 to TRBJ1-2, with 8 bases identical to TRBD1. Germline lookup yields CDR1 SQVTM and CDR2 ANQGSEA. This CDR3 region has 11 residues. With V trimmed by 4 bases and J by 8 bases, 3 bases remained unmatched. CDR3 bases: TGCAGCGTTGTGACAGGGGAGGGCTACACCTTC. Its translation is CSVVTGEGYTF. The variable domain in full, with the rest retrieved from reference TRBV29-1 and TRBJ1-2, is SAVISQKPSRDICQRGTSLTIQCQVDSQVTMMFWYRQQPGQSLTLIATANQGSEATYESGFVIDKFPISRPNLTFSTLTVSNMSPEDSSIYLCSVVTGEGYTFGSGTRLTVV.

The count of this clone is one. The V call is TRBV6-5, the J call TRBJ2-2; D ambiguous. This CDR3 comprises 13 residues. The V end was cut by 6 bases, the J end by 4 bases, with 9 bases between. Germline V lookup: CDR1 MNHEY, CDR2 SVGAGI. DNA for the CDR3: TGTGCCAGCAGGAGGATAATCACCGGGGAGCTGTTTTTT. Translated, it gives CASRRIITGELFF.

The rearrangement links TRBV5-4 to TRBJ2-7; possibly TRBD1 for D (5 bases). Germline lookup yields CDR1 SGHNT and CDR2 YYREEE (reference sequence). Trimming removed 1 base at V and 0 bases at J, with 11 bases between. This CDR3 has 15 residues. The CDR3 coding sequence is TGTGCCAGCAGCTTGAGCAGGGCAAGCTCCTACGAGCAGTACTTC. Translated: CASSLSRASSYEQYF.

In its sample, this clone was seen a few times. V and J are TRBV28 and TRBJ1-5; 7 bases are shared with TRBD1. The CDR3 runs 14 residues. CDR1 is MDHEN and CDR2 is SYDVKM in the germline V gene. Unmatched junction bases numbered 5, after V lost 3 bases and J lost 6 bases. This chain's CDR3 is CASSFEGQSQPQHF. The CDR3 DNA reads TGTGCCAGCAGTTTCGAGGGACAGAGTCAGCCCCAGCATTTT. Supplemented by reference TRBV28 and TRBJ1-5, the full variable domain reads DVKVTQSSRYLVKRTGEKVFLECVQDMDHENMFWYRQDPGLGLRLIYFSYDVKMKEKGDIPEGYSVSREKKERFSLILESASTNQTSMYLCASSFEGQSQPQHFGDGTRLSIL.

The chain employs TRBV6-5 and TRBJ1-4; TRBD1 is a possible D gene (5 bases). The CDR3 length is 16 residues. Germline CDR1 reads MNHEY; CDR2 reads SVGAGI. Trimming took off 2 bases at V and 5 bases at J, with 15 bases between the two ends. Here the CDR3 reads CASSYGVGVGNEKLFF. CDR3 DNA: TGTGCCAGCAGTTACGGTGTGGGGGTAGGAAATGAAAAACTGTTTTTT.

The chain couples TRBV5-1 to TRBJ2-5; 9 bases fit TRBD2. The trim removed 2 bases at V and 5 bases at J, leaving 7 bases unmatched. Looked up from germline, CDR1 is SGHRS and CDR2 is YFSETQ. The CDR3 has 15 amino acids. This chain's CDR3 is CASSFSLAGAETQYF. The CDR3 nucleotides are TGCGCCAGCAGCTTTAGTTTAGCGGGAGCGGAGACCCAGTACTTC. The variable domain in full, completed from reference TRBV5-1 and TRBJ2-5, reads KAGVTQTPRYLIKTRGQQVTLSCSPISGHRSVSWYQQTPGQGLQFLFEYFSETQRNKGNFPGRFSGRQFSNSRSEMNVSTLELGDSALYLCASSFSLAGAETQYFGPGTRLLVL.

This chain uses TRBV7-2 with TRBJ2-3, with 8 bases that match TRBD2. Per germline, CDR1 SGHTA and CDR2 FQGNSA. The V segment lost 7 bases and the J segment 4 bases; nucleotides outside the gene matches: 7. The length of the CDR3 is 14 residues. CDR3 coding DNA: TGTGCCAGCACCCTACTAGCGGTCGCAGATACGCAGTATTTT. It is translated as CASTLLAVADTQYF.

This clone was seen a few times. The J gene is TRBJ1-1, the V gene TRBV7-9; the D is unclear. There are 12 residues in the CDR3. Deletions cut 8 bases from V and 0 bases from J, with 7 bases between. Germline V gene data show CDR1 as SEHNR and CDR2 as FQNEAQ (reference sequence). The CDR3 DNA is TGTGCCAGCGGAAGAATGAACACTGAAGCTTTCTTT. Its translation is CASGRMNTEAFF.

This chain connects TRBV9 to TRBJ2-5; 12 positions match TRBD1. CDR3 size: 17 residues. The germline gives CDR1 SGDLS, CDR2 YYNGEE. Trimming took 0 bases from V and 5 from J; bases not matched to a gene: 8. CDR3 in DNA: TGTGCCAGCAGCGTAGGGACTTCTGGGACAGGGGGCGAGACCCAGTACTTC. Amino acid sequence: CASSVGTSGTGGETQYF.

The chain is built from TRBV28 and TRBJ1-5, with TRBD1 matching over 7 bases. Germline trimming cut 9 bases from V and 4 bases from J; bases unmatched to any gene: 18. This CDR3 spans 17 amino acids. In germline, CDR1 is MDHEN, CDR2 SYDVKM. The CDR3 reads CASPPGRTGVRNQPQHF. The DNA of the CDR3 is TGTGCCAGTCCGCCTGGGAGAACAGGGGTAAGGAATCAGCCCCAGCATTTT.

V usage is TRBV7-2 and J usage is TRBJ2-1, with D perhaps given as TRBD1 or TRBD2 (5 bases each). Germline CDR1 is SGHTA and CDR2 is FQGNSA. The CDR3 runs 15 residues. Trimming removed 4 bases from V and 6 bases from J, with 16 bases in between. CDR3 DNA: TGTGCCAGCAGCTACGGGACCTATGGAAGCAATGAGCAGTTCTTC. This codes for CASSYGTYGSNEQFF.

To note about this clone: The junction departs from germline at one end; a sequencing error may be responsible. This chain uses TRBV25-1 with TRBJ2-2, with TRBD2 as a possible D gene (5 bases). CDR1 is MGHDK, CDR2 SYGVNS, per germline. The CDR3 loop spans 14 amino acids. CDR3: CASSDSGNAGELFF. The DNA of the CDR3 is TGTGCCAGCAGTGACTCCGGGAACGCCGGGGAGCTGTTTTTT.

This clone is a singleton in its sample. The CDR3 DNA follows: TGCAGTGTCACCCGAGAGACCCAGTACTTC. It is translated as CSVTRETQYF. The V gene is TRBV20-1, the J gene TRBJ2-5; D ambiguous. V lost 7 bases and J lost 4, with 7 bases in between. There are 10 residues in the CDR3. In germline, CDR1 is DFQATT, CDR2 SNEGSKA (reference sequence).